Below are 32 T cell receptor beta chains sequenced from a single sample in a study of regulatory T cells in long-lasting Graves disease. The TCR beta library used iRepertoire HTBI primers with Arm-PCR amplification of CDR3. Using its own MiXCR run on the multiplex PCR reads, TCRdb lists one record per CDR3 protein. The sample holds over 500,000 distinct CDR3 sequences, around 16% seen once. The time point was: newly diagnosed GD, antithyroid drugs for less than 3 months. RNA isolated from PBMCs was used to make the TCR library. These sequences were also reported in another study, on T cells in Graves' hyperthyroidism and ophthalmopathy.

Material: peripheral blood mononuclear cells (PBMCs), obtained at new diagnosis, from a patient treated with antithyroid drugs. These receptor sequences come from a man between 18 and 29 years old with Graves disease.

This clonotype occurred many times. The rearrangement links TRBV6-1 to TRBJ2-7; 15 bases match TRBD2. J gave up 7 bases and V 5 bases, and 9 bases lay outside the gene matches. Germline V gene data show CDR1 as MNHNS and CDR2 as SASEGT. The CDR3 loop spans 16 amino acids. Here the CDR3 reads CASSLWTSGRAYEQYF. CDR3 nucleotide sequence: TGTGCCAGCAGTCTGTGGACTAGCGGGAGGGCTTATGAGCAGTACTTC.

At least ten counts were recorded for this clonotype. The chain recombines TRBV12-3 or TRBV12-4 with TRBJ2-1, with D unresolved. Trimming left V 5 bases short and J 1 base short, with 6 bases between. This CDR3 is 13 amino acids long. The CDR3 is CASSTVSYNEQFF. The CDR3 DNA sequence: TGTGCCAGCAGTACAGTGTCCTACAATGAGCAGTTCTTC.

V usage is TRBV20-1 and J usage is TRBJ2-3; 10 positions agree with TRBD1. The CDR3 runs 14 residues. Per germline, CDR1 DFQATT and CDR2 SNEGSKA (reference sequence). V shed 2 bases and J 10 bases; nucleotides not matched to a gene: 9. For the CDR3, the DNA is TGCAGTGCTAGATCAGGGACAGGGGTGAATGCGCAGTATTTT. Translating gives CSARSGTGVNAQYF.

The sample holds many counts of this clonotype. This chain links TRBV30 with TRBJ2-7; D may be TRBD1 (5 bases). CDR3 length: 16 amino acids. The V end lost 3 bases, the J end lost 5 bases, and 23 bases lay between the germline ends. CDR1 is GTSNPN, CDR2 SVGIG, per germline (reference sequence). The CDR3 is CAWSGQRAGGGDEQYF. The CDR3, as DNA: TGTGCCTGGAGCGGACAACGAGCCGGTGGCGGCGACGAGCAGTACTTC.

The rearrangement uses TRBV19 and TRBJ1-5; weak D call: TRBD1 (6 bases). Looked up from germline, CDR1 is LNHDA and CDR2 is SQIVND (reference sequence). The CDR3 sequence is 18 residues long. V was cut by 2 bases and J by 3 bases, with 20 bases left in between. Written as DNA, the CDR3 is TGTGCCAGTAGTATAAGGTCAAGGGGGGGCCGCTTCAATCAGCCCCAGCATTTT. Protein sequence: CASSIRSRGGRFNQPQHF.

This chain connects TRBV27 to TRBJ2-2; 7 positions agree with TRBD1. The CDR3 loop spans 15 amino acids. After removal of 2 bases from V and 7 bases from J, the junction contained 7 bases not matched to a gene. Germline loops: CDR1 MNHEY, CDR2 SMNVEV (reference sequence). The CDR3 sequence: CASSLEGAPNGELFF. The DNA of the CDR3 is TGTGCCAGCAGTTTAGAGGGGGCGCCCAACGGGGAGCTGTTTTTT.

V is TRBV29-1 and J is TRBJ2-7; TRBD1 or TRBD2 may be the D gene (5 bases each). CDR3 length: 14 residues. V was trimmed by 1 base and J by 7 bases, leaving 17 bases between them. CDR1 and CDR2 from the germline V gene are SQVTM and ANQGSEA. The CDR3 DNA reads TGCAGCGTTGAAGTCGCCGGGGCCCCTCTGGAGCAGTACTTC. Translated: CSVEVAGAPLEQYF.

This chain links TRBV20-1 with TRBJ2-2; possibly TRBD2 for D (6 bases). Germline lookup yields CDR1 DFQATT and CDR2 SNEGSKA (reference sequence). The CDR3 has 12 residues. V was pared by 2 bases and J by 7 bases, with 8 bases between. CDR3 amino acids: CSARLANGELFF. CDR3 sequence (DNA): TGCAGTGCTAGACTAGCGAACGGGGAGCTGTTTTTT.

This clonotype showed up many times. V gene TRBV7-9 combines with J gene TRBJ2-3; either TRBD1 or TRBD2 may supply D (6 bases each). The CDR3 is 15 amino acids. Germline assignment: CDR1 SEHNR and CDR2 FQNEAQ (reference sequence). The germline V and J ends were trimmed by 4 bases and 7 bases, with 18 bases remaining between them. The CDR3 spells CASSSIGGTMNTQYF. DNA for the CDR3: TGTGCCAGCAGCTCAATTGGAGGGACAATGAATACGCAGTATTTT. Combining the CDR3 with reference TRBV7-9 and TRBJ2-3 gives the whole variable domain DTGVSQNPRHKITKRGQNVTFRCDPISEHNRLYWYRQTLGQGPEFLTYFQNEAQLEKSRLLSDRFSAERPKGSFSTLEIQRTEQGDSAMYLCASSSIGGTMNTQYFGPGTRLTVL.

This clonotype was seen ten or more times. CDR3: CASGLERSSYEQYF. The CDR3, as DNA: TGTGCCAGCGGTCTTGAGCGGAGCTCCTACGAGCAGTACTTC. The chain is built from TRBV2 and TRBJ2-7; a possible D gene is TRBD2 (5 bases). The CDR3 sequence is 14 residues long. The germline V gene has CDR1 SNHLY and CDR2 FYNNEI. Trimming took off 8 bases at V and 0 bases at J, with 14 bases between the two ends.

This clonotype was seen repeatedly, ten times or more. This chain uses TRBV6-1 with TRBJ2-3; 10 nucleotides line up with TRBD2. The CDR3 length is 16 residues. With V trimmed by 1 base and J by 2 bases, 3 bases remained unmatched. Germline values: CDR1 MNHNS, CDR2 SASEGT. CDR3 in DNA: TGTGCCAGCAGTGAAGTACTAGCGGGGAACACAGATACGCAGTATTTT. Protein: CASSEVLAGNTDTQYF.

Worth noting for this clonotype: This may come from a read error, since a much larger clone is one base off. The chain joins TRBV29-1 to TRBJ2-1; either TRBD1 or TRBD2 may supply D (6 bases each). The CDR3 has 14 amino acids. The V and J ends lost 8 bases and 9 bases respectively, with 23 bases between them. Germline V gene data show CDR1 as SQVTM and CDR2 as ANQGSEA. The CDR3 loop is CSFRGGPDLVEQFF. CDR3 DNA: TGCAGCTTCCGAGGGGGGCCCGATCTGGTTGAGCAGTTCTTC.

This clonotype has more than one count but fewer than ten. V gene TRBV27 combines with J gene TRBJ2-3; the D is unclear. Germline lookup yields CDR1 MNHEY and CDR2 SMNVEV (reference sequence). The CDR3 has 11 amino acids. The germline V and J ends were trimmed by 7 bases and 9 bases, with 11 bases remaining between them. CDR3 amino acids: CASTLGLTQYF. The CDR3 DNA reads as TGTGCCAGCACCCTCGGGTTAACGCAGTATTTT.

This clonotype occurred many times. The chain has TRBV11-2 and TRBJ1-6; a possible D gene is TRBD1 (5 bases). Trimming pared 6 bases from V and 7 bases from J, leaving 10 bases between. From germline, CDR1 is SGHAT and CDR2 FQNNGV. The CDR3 has 13 residues. CDR3 coding DNA: TGTGCCAGCAGGGGACGTTCCAATTCACCCCTCCACTTT. Its translation is CASRGRSNSPLHF.

This clonotype was observed at least ten times. V is TRBV27 and J is TRBJ1-1; the D gene is possibly TRBD1 (5 bases). V shed 3 bases and J shed 5 bases, with 13 bases lying between them. The CDR3 extends over 14 amino acids. CDR1 and CDR2 from the germline V gene are MNHEY and SMNVEV (reference sequence). For the CDR3, the DNA is TGTGCCAGCAGTTTCAGGGCCTGGGATACTGAAGCTTTCTTT. This gives the protein CASSFRAWDTEAFF.

This clonotype was seen at least ten times. This sequence joins TRBV2 and TRBJ2-7; 7 nucleotides align to TRBD1. With 8 bases clipped from V and 1 base from J, the junction kept 5 bases outside the gene matches. Germline V gene sequence: CDR1 SNHLY, CDR2 FYNNEI. This CDR3 spans 13 amino acids. The CDR3 coding sequence is TGTGCCAGCCAGGGACAGCCATCCTACGAGCAGTACTTC. Protein sequence: CASQGQPSYEQYF.

In this sample, this clonotype turned up many times. This chain uses TRBV20-1 with TRBJ1-2, with TRBD1 identical over 9 bases. Germline V gene lookup returns CDR1 DFQATT and CDR2 SNEGSKA (reference sequence). Germline trimming cut 3 bases from V and 6 bases from J; bases unmatched to any gene: 11. The CDR3 runs 15 residues. CDR3 loop: CSASHSGTGINGYTF. The CDR3 DNA is TGCAGTGCTAGCCATTCCGGGACAGGGATAAATGGCTACACCTTC.

DNA for the CDR3: TGTGCCTGGAGTGAGGCTGAAGCTTTCTTT. The encoded protein is CAWSEAEAFF. The rearrangement joins TRBV30 to TRBJ1-1; D is unclear. V lost 1 base and J lost 6, with 3 bases in between. From germline, CDR1 is GTSNPN and CDR2 SVGIG (reference sequence). This CDR3 comprises 10 residues.

This clonotype appeared many times. The genes are TRBV11-2 and TRBJ1-2, with a possible D match to TRBD1 (6 bases). V was trimmed by 5 bases and J by 0 bases, leaving 19 bases between them. In germline, CDR1 is SGHAT, CDR2 FQNNGV. This CDR3 comprises 17 residues. The DNA of the CDR3 is TGTGCCAGCAGCCCATTCAAGGACAGTGGAGCTAACTATGGCTACACCTTC. This gives the protein CASSPFKDSGANYGYTF. Complete variable domain (other parts from reference TRBV11-2 and TRBJ1-2): EAGVAQSPRYKIIEKRQSVAFWCNPISGHATLYWYQQILGQGPKLLIQFQNNGVVDDSQLPKDRFSAERLKGVDSTLKIQPAKLEDSAVYLCASSPFKDSGANYGYTFGSGTRLTVV.

This clonotype was found many times. V gene TRBV11-2 combines with J gene TRBJ2-7; D may be TRBD1 (6 bases). Between the trimmed V and J ends, which lost 1 base and 0 bases, there was a span of 13 bases. CDR1 is SGHAT and CDR2 is FQNNGV in the germline V gene. CDR3 length equals 16 residues. CDR3 DNA sequence: TGTGCCAGCAGCTTAGCCGAGACAGGTCTCTCCTACGAGCAGTACTTC. Protein: CASSLAETGLSYEQYF.

This clonotype was seen a few times. The genes are TRBV5-1 and TRBJ2-1, with 8 bases fitting TRBD2. The length of the CDR3 is 17 residues. V was pared by 4 bases and J by 0 bases, with 9 bases of the junction left unmatched. Germline-derived CDR1 and CDR2 are SGHRS and YFSETQ. DNA of the CDR3: TGCGCCAGCAGCCCCTTAGCGGGACCGAGCTCCTACAATGAGCAGTTCTTC. It specifies CASSPLAGPSSYNEQFF.

The chain links TRBV4-2 to TRBJ1-4; TRBD1 agrees at 9 bases. Germline V gene sequence: CDR1 LGHNA, CDR2 YNFKEQ. The CDR3 length is 16 residues. J was trimmed by 7 bases and V by 0 bases; bases with no gene match: 6. The CDR3 region has the DNA TGTGCCAGCAGCCAAGAACCGGGACAGGGAGGTGAAAAACTGTTTTTT. Translated, it gives CASSQEPGQGGEKLFF.

Details on this clonotype: This may be a read error: a much more frequent sequence differs by one nucleotide. The J gene is TRBJ2-1, the V gene TRBV11-2, with D unclear. Germline V gene data show CDR1 as SGHAT and CDR2 as FQNNGV. This CDR3 contains 16 residues. Here the CDR3 reads CASSLVPGVSYNGQFF. The CDR3 DNA sequence: TGTGCCAGCAGCTTAGTCCCAGGTGTCTCCTACAATGGGCAGTTCTTC.

This clonotype has only a few counts. This sequence joins TRBV18 and TRBJ2-7; 7 bases agree with TRBD2. The length of the CDR3 is 13 residues. Losses at the gene ends were 1 base for V and 6 bases for J; bases not matched to a gene: 3. Germline CDR1 is KGHSH and CDR2 is LQKENI. The CDR3 DNA follows: TGTGCCAGCTCACCACAGTCGGGGGGCGAGCAGTACTTC. Amino acid sequence: CASSPQSGGEQYF.

There are many counts of this clonotype. The V gene is TRBV27, the J gene TRBJ2-7, with a weak D call TRBD2 (6 bases). Germline V gene sequence: CDR1 MNHEY, CDR2 SMNVEV (reference sequence). CDR3 length: 15 amino acids. Trimming stripped 2 bases from V and 0 bases from J, with 11 bases between. The CDR3 DNA reads as TGTGCCAGCAGTTTAGGGCGGGAAAGCTCCTACGAGCAGTACTTC. Translation gives CASSLGRESSYEQYF.

The rearrangement links TRBV29-1 to TRBJ2-6, with a weak D call TRBD2 (5 bases). V was trimmed by 5 bases and J by 0 bases, leaving 8 bases between them. This CDR3 is built from 14 residues. Germline V gene lookup returns CDR1 SQVTM and CDR2 ANQGSEA. Here the CDR3 DNA reads TGCAGCGTTACTGGGAGCTCTGGGGCCAACGTCCTGACTTTC. Its protein product is CSVTGSSGANVLTF.

This clonotype has a count of ten or more. J is TRBJ2-5 and V is TRBV20-1; maybe TRBD2 (7 bases). Deletions cut 6 bases from V and 6 bases from J, with 14 bases between. This CDR3 region has 12 residues. Per germline, CDR1 DFQATT and CDR2 SNEGSKA (reference sequence). The CDR3 bases are TGCAGTGCCCCGAGGGGGGGGAAGACCCAGTACTTC. Protein product: CSAPRGGKTQYF.

The chain employs TRBV20-1 and TRBJ1-5, with D uncertain. Germline CDR1 and CDR2: DFQATT and SNEGSKA (reference sequence). The germline V and J ends were trimmed by 1 base and 3 bases, with 7 bases remaining between them. The CDR3 consists of 13 residues. CDR3 sequence reads: CSARASLNQPQHF. In nucleotides, the CDR3 is TGCAGTGCTAGAGCATCGCTCAATCAGCCCCAGCATTTT.

This clonotype appeared many times. J is TRBJ2-3 and V is TRBV12-3 or TRBV12-4; tentative D call: TRBD2 (6 bases). The CDR3 runs to 14 residues. Deletions cut 5 bases from V and 1 base from J, with 10 bases between. CDR3 DNA: TGTGCCAGCAGTACCGGGACTGGCACAGATACGCAGTATTTT. It yields the protein CASSTGTGTDTQYF.

This clonotype showed up just a few times. This chain uses TRBV20-1 with TRBJ1-1, with 9 nucleotides matching TRBD1. Trimming took 4 bases from V and 3 from J; bases not matched to a gene: 3. The CDR3 has 13 residues. Germline assignment: CDR1 DFQATT and CDR2 SNEGSKA (reference sequence). CDR3 loop: CSAKQGADTEAFF. CDR3 sequence (DNA): TGCAGTGCTAAACAGGGGGCTGACACTGAAGCTTTCTTT.

This clonotype occurred many times. This chain joins TRBV20-1 and TRBJ2-1; 11 bases map to TRBD2. Trimming cost V 6 bases and J 4 bases; bases outside gene matches: 11. The germline V gene encodes CDR1 DFQATT and CDR2 SNEGSKA (reference sequence). The CDR3 runs to 16 residues. For the CDR3, the DNA is TGCAGTGCCCGACCGCAACTAGCGGGAGCTTACAATGAGCAGTTCTTC. This encodes CSARPQLAGAYNEQFF.

This clonotype has a count of ten or more. The gene calls are TRBV10-1 and TRBJ2-1; 12 positions match TRBD2. CDR1 WNHNN and CDR2 SYGVQD come from the germline V gene (reference sequence). This CDR3 comprises 16 residues. The V segment lost 7 bases and the J segment 4 bases; nucleotides outside the gene matches: 8. The CDR3 DNA is TGCGCCAGCACCGGACCAGGGACTAGCGGGTACAATGAGCAGTTCTTC. This codes for CASTGPGTSGYNEQFF.